A single sample is the source of the 31 T cell receptor beta chains below, sequenced in a study of PD-1 blockade in mismatch repair-deficient tumors. Produced via immunoSEQ multiplex PCR; TCRdb's table is partial and in-frame only. The table lists 50,000 to 75,000 clones, more than 70% of them singletons. The material sequenced was peripheral blood, taken 52 weeks after starting pembrolizumab. The receptors were sampled from an adult with mismatch repair-deficient cancer.

The J gene is TRBJ1-3, the V gene TRBV2; D remains ambiguous. V lost 2 bases and J lost 2, with 7 bases in between. The CDR3 contains 14 residues. Germline CDR1 SNHLY, CDR2 FYNNEI. The CDR3 coding sequence is TGTGCCAGCAGTGAAATGATTGCTGGAAACACCATATATTTT. This codes for CASSEMIAGNTIYF.

This rearrangement joins TRBV6-6 to TRBJ2-1; D is unresolved. Per germline, CDR1 MNHNY and CDR2 SVGAGI (reference sequence). V gave up 7 bases and J gave up 8 bases, with 9 bases separating them. CDR3 length: 11 residues. DNA of the CDR3: TGTGCCAGCACCGGCGGCCATGAGCAGTTCTTC. Protein: CASTGGHEQFF.

This sequence joins TRBV27 and TRBJ2-3; possible D gene TRBD1, 6 bases. Trimming shortened V by 5 bases and J by 4 bases, and 13 bases separated the two germline ends. Germline loops: CDR1 MNHEY, CDR2 SMNVEV (reference sequence). This CDR3 comprises 14 residues. CDR3 residues: CASSITGSADTQYF. CDR3 nucleotide sequence: TGTGCCAGCAGTATCACAGGGTCCGCAGATACGCAGTATTTT.

This chain connects TRBV6-6 to TRBJ1-1; D not resolved. The CDR3 spans 15 residues. CDR1 MNHNY and CDR2 SVGAGI come from the germline V gene (reference sequence). V lost 7 bases to trimming and J lost 0 bases, with 15 bases between them. CDR3 in amino acids: CASTVGGTMNTEAFF. In DNA form, the CDR3 reads TGTGCCAGCACCGTAGGAGGAACGATGAACACTGAAGCTTTCTTT.

In DNA form, the CDR3 reads TGTGCCAGCAGCTCCCGGGACGGACCTTTGTACGAGCAGTACTTC. Its protein is CASSSRDGPLYEQYF. J is TRBJ2-7 and V is TRBV7-2; perhaps D is TRBD1 or TRBD2 (5 bases each). V shed 4 bases and J shed 4 bases, with 17 bases lying between them. The CDR3 length is 15 residues. CDR1 is SGHTA, CDR2 FQGNSA, per germline.

A few counts support this clone. This chain connects TRBV6-5 to TRBJ2-7; D is unclear. V was cut by 2 bases and J by 5 bases, with 4 bases left in between. The germline V gene encodes CDR1 MNHEY and CDR2 SVGAGI. This CDR3 comprises 11 residues. This chain's CDR3 is CASSYRDEQYF. As DNA, the CDR3 is TGTGCCAGCAGTTACCGGGACGAGCAGTACTTC.

This clone has more than one count but fewer than ten. CDR3 protein: CASSLEVPSEELFF. The CDR3 DNA is TGCGCCAGCAGCTTGGAGGTGCCCTCTGAGGAGCTGTTTTTT. The chain has TRBV5-1 and TRBJ2-2; D uncertain. V lost 0 bases and J lost 10, with 13 bases in between. The CDR3 is 14 amino acids. Germline lookup yields CDR1 SGHRS and CDR2 YFSETQ. Complete variable domain (other parts from reference TRBV5-1 and TRBJ2-2): KAGVTQTPRYLIKTRGQQVTLSCSPISGHRSVSWYQQTPGQGLQFLFEYFSETQRNKGNFPGRFSGRQFSNSRSEMNVSTLELGDSALYLCASSLEVPSEELFFGEGSRLTVL.

V and J are TRBV4-1 and TRBJ2-5, with TRBD1 as a possible D gene (5 bases). The length of the CDR3 is 16 residues. Germline V CDR1 and CDR2: MGHRA, YSYEKL. Trimming pared 1 base from V and 2 bases from J, leaving 14 bases between. CDR3 sequence (DNA): TGCGCCAGCAGCCAAGTGTTAGGGGAAATACAAGAGACCCAGTACTTC. It translates to CASSQVLGEIQETQYF.

V and J are TRBV9 and TRBJ2-1, with TRBD2 matching 7 bases. Per germline, CDR1 SGDLS and CDR2 YYNGEE. The CDR3 has 16 amino acids. The J segment lost 2 bases and the V segment lost 2 bases, leaving 7 bases of the junction unmatched. The DNA for the CDR3 is TGTGCCAGCAGCGTGCACCTAGCGGAGGCCTACAATGAGCAGTTCTTC. Protein: CASSVHLAEAYNEQFF.

The chain is built from TRBV28 and TRBJ2-2; a weak D match, TRBD2 (6 bases). This CDR3 has 16 residues. The V end was cut by 5 bases, the J end by 3 bases, with 16 bases between. The germline V gene has CDR1 MDHEN and CDR2 SYDVKM. CDR3 DNA sequence: TGTGCCAGCAGTCCTACTAGCAGCCTGGACACCGGGGAGCTGTTTTTT. Amino acid sequence: CASSPTSSLDTGELFF.

The rearrangement links TRBV11-2 to TRBJ1-2, with TRBD1 as a possible D gene (6 bases). This CDR3 comprises 13 residues. V was shortened by 4 bases and J by 4 bases, with 10 bases between the two germline ends. The germline CDR1 and CDR2 sequences are SGHAT and FQNNGV. DNA for the CDR3: TGTGCCAGCAGCTCCGGGACAACCTATGGCTACACCTTC. Encoded protein: CASSSGTTYGYTF.

The chain joins TRBV9 to TRBJ2-3; TRBD2 is a possible D gene (6 bases). The CDR3 contains 17 residues. Trimming cost V 0 bases and J 9 bases, with 23 bases left between them. The germline CDR1 and CDR2 sequences are SGDLS and YYNGEE. The CDR3 DNA follows: TGTGCCAGCAGCGTAGATGACAGCGGGCGACTGAAGGACACGCAGTATTTT. Protein: CASSVDDSGRLKDTQYF.

This rearrangement joins TRBV5-6 to TRBJ2-1; 11 bases fit TRBD2. Germline values: CDR1 SGHDT, CDR2 YYEEEE. CDR3 length: 16 residues. V lost 0 bases and J lost 6; bases outside the gene matches: 5. The CDR3 DNA is TGTGCCAGCAGCTTGGCAATTCTAGCGGGAGGCAATGAGCAGTTCTTC. It encodes CASSLAILAGGNEQFF.

The chain uses TRBV19 and TRBJ2-1; D remains ambiguous. The V gene's germline CDR1 is LNHDA and CDR2 SQIVND (reference sequence). The ends were cut back, 4 bases at V and 7 bases at J, with 14 bases in the middle. The CDR3 is 14 amino acids. The CDR3 region is CASSSRSGVNEQFF. The CDR3 bases are TGTGCCAGTAGTAGTCGATCCGGTGTTAATGAGCAGTTCTTC.

The chain is built from TRBV29-1 and TRBJ1-1, with D perhaps TRBD1 (5 bases). The V gene lost 4 bases and the J gene lost 3 bases, with 9 bases spanning the gap. The CDR3 is made up of 12 amino acids. Per the germline V gene, CDR1 is SQVTM and CDR2 is ANQGSEA. CDR3 region: CSVVQGYTEAFF. CDR3 DNA: TGCAGCGTTGTCCAGGGCTACACTGAAGCTTTCTTT.

The rearrangement links TRBV4-2 to TRBJ2-1; the D gene is possibly TRBD1 (5 bases). CDR1 is LGHNA, CDR2 YNFKEQ, per germline. The germline V and J ends were trimmed by 6 bases and 2 bases, with 14 bases remaining between them. This CDR3 spans 15 amino acids. For the CDR3, the DNA is TGTGCCAGCAGTCCAGGGATTACCACCTACAATGAGCAGTTCTTC. This translates into CASSPGITTYNEQFF.

This rearrangement joins TRBV27 to TRBJ1-1; D is uncertain. The CDR3 contains 13 residues. Germline CDR1 MNHEY, CDR2 SMNVEV (reference sequence). Trimming removed 3 bases from V and 2 bases from J, with 7 bases in between. The CDR3 region has the DNA TGTGCCAGCAGTTTCGGGATCAACACTGAAGCTTTCTTT. Translated, it gives CASSFGINTEAFF.

V is TRBV9 and J is TRBJ2-7; no clear D gene. CDR3 length: 16 amino acids. Germline CDR1 SGDLS, CDR2 YYNGEE. Deletions cut 4 bases from V and 0 bases from J, with 17 bases between. The chain's CDR3 is CASSFRPELLSYEQYF. The CDR3 DNA follows: TGTGCCAGCAGCTTCCGACCGGAACTCCTCTCCTACGAGCAGTACTTC.

J is TRBJ2-7 and V is TRBV30, with TRBD2 as a possible D gene (5 bases). This CDR3 comprises 12 residues. The V gene lost 0 bases and the J gene lost 7 bases, with 10 bases spanning the gap. In germline, CDR1 is GTSNPN, CDR2 SVGIG (reference sequence). The CDR3 coding sequence is TGTGCCTGGAGTGTGGGTAGAGGGGAGCAGTACTTC. Translating it yields CAWSVGRGEQYF. Complete variable domain (other parts from reference TRBV30 and TRBJ2-7): SQTIHQWPATLVQPVGSPLSLECTVEGTSNPNLYWYRQAAGRGLQLLFYSVGIGQISSEVPQNLSASRPQDRQFILSSKKLLLSDSGFYLCAWSVGRGEQYFGPGTRLTVT.

CDR3 loop: CASSLAGGNTEAFF. CDR3 DNA sequence: TGTGCCAGCAGCTTAGCGGGGGGAAACACTGAAGCTTTCTTT. V usage is TRBV13 and J usage is TRBJ1-1; D is possibly TRBD1 (5 bases). Trimming pared 1 base from V and 2 bases from J, leaving 8 bases between. This CDR3 comprises 14 residues. The germline V gene encodes CDR1 PRHDT and CDR2 FYEKMQ (reference sequence).

For the CDR3, the DNA is TGTGCCAGCAAACAGACAGGGGGCGCGGGCTATGGCTACACCTTC. Translating it yields CASKQTGGAGYGYTF. The chain links TRBV2 to TRBJ1-2; TRBD1 matches at 10 bases. Germline V gene sequence: CDR1 SNHLY, CDR2 FYNNEI. This CDR3 has 15 amino acids. J lost 4 bases, V lost 7 bases, and 9 bases had no gene match.

The genes are TRBV7-9 and TRBJ2-7; D assignment may be TRBD1 or TRBD2 (5 bases each). V was clipped by 5 bases and J by 3 bases, with 14 bases between them. CDR1 and CDR2 from the germline V gene are SEHNR and FQNEAQ (reference sequence). The CDR3 has 14 residues. The CDR3 nucleotides read TGTGCCAGCAGCCTAGGGGACCCGATCTACGAGCAGTACTTC. It encodes CASSLGDPIYEQYF. Looking up the rest from reference TRBV7-9 and TRBJ2-7 gives the full variable domain: DTGVSQNPRHKITKRGQNVTFRCDPISEHNRLYWYRQTLGQGPEFLTYFQNEAQLEKSRLLSDRFSAERPKGSFSTLEIQRTEQGDSAMYLCASSLGDPIYEQYFGPGTRLTVT.

This clone was detected a few times. The chain links TRBV4-2 to TRBJ1-5; the D is unclear. The CDR3 totals 15 residues. CDR1 and CDR2 from the germline V gene are LGHNA and YNFKEQ. Deletions cut 0 bases from V and 0 bases from J, with 6 bases between. The CDR3 coding sequence is TGTGCCAGCAGCCAAGATCCAGATAGCAATCAGCCCCAGCATTTT. It specifies CASSQDPDSNQPQHF.

The V call is TRBV4-1, the J call TRBJ2-3; D call uncertain. CDR3 length: 15 amino acids. Germline loops: CDR1 MGHRA, CDR2 YSYEKL. Trimming left V 4 bases short and J 4 bases short, with 15 bases between. CDR3 DNA sequence: TGCGCCAGCAGCCCCGTAACGGTGGCGGCAGATACGCAGTATTTT. Protein product: CASSPVTVAADTQYF.

V and J are TRBV5-1 and TRBJ2-3, with 9 bases lining up with TRBD1. Trimming at V came to 4 bases and at J to 4 bases, leaving 7 bases not matched to a gene. The germline CDR1 and CDR2 sequences are SGHRS and YFSETQ. This CDR3 spans 15 amino acids. The CDR3 DNA sequence: TGCGCCAGCAGCCCGACAGGGGGAGTTGCAGATACGCAGTATTTT. Its translation is CASSPTGGVADTQYF. Based on the CDR3 plus reference TRBV5-1 and TRBJ2-3, the full variable domain is KAGVTQTPRYLIKTRGQQVTLSCSPISGHRSVSWYQQTPGQGLQFLFEYFSETQRNKGNFPGRFSGRQFSNSRSEMNVSTLELGDSALYLCASSPTGGVADTQYFGPGTRLTVL.

This chain connects TRBV4-3 to TRBJ2-6; no firm D call. Trimming pared 0 bases from V and 4 bases from J, leaving 10 bases between. The CDR3 covers 16 residues. Germline loops: CDR1 LGHNA, CDR2 YSLEER. The CDR3 is CASSQDGTSGANVLTF. The DNA of the CDR3 is TGCGCCAGCAGCCAAGATGGAACATCCGGGGCCAACGTCCTGACTTTC.

V and J are TRBV5-1 and TRBJ2-5, with D unclear. The CDR3 loop spans 14 amino acids. CDR1 and CDR2 from the germline V gene are SGHRS and YFSETQ. The V gene lost 2 bases and the J gene lost 1 base, with 9 bases spanning the gap. In DNA, the CDR3 is TGCGCCAGCAGCTTTAGGAGATTCCAAGAGACCCAGTACTTC. Protein product: CASSFRRFQETQYF. The full variable domain, in which reference TRBV5-1 and TRBJ2-5 provide the parts outside the CDR3, is KAGVTQTPRYLIKTRGQQVTLSCSPISGHRSVSWYQQTPGQGLQFLFEYFSETQRNKGNFPGRFSGRQFSNSRSEMNVSTLELGDSALYLCASSFRRFQETQYFGPGTRLLVL.

The rearrangement joins TRBV19 to TRBJ2-3; TRBD2 agrees at 8 bases. Trimming at V came to 6 bases and at J to 0 bases, leaving 2 bases not matched to a gene. The CDR3 totals 14 residues. The germline V gene has CDR1 LNHDA and CDR2 SQIVND (reference sequence). The CDR3 reads CASRSSGSTDTQYF. The CDR3 DNA sequence: TGTGCCAGTAGATCTAGCGGGAGCACAGATACGCAGTATTTT.

The chain joins TRBV9 to TRBJ2-1, with 7 positions matching TRBD1. V was clipped by 5 bases and J by 4 bases; unmatched bases: 9. This CDR3 is 15 amino acids long. Germline-derived CDR1 and CDR2 are SGDLS and YYNGEE. The CDR3 nucleotides read TGTGCCAGCAGTCTCCGGGACAGCGCGTACAATGAGCAGTTCTTC. Translated: CASSLRDSAYNEQFF.

This rearrangement joins TRBV7-9 to TRBJ2-1, with 10 bases lining up with TRBD2. The V and J ends lost 0 bases and 5 bases, in that order; junction bases with no gene match: 7. The CDR3 runs to 17 residues. Germline CDR1 is SEHNR and CDR2 is FQNEAQ (reference sequence). The CDR3 protein is CASSLAARTSGNNEQFF. The CDR3 DNA follows: TGTGCCAGCAGCTTAGCTGCCCGGACTAGCGGAAACAATGAGCAGTTCTTC.

This sequence joins TRBV6-6 and TRBJ1-2; D is ambiguous. V lost 6 bases and J lost 8, with 10 bases in between. Germline assignment: CDR1 MNHNY and CDR2 SVGAGI (reference sequence). The CDR3 spans 11 residues. The CDR3: CASREMGGYTF. CDR3 DNA sequence: TGTGCCAGCAGGGAGATGGGGGGCTACACCTTC.